The clone carrying this TCR beta chain was observed a few times. The data are from a study of technical replicates of blood from a few donors. The germline V and J ends were trimmed by 4 bases and 10 bases, with 22 bases remaining between them. This CDR3 region has 14 residues. Germline V lookup: CDR1 GTSNPN, CDR2 SVGIG (reference sequence). The data were produced by immunoSEQ multiplex PCR, yet TCRdb's version contains in-frame clones alone and is incomplete. The sample contains about 80,000 clones, roughly nine tenths of which appear only once. The origin of this receptor is a human donor in good health. The genes are TRBV30 and TRBJ1-1, with a possible D match to TRBD1 (5 bases). What was sequenced was T cells isolated from PBMCs. CDR3 residues: CAWTSQQVHQVAFF. CDR3 coding DNA: TGTGCCTGGACCAGTCAACAGGTACACCAGGTAGCTTTCTTT.